These 17 T cell receptor beta chains originate from one sample sequenced in a study of cytomegalovirus exposure and HLA in healthy donors. Primers: 60 Vbeta forward and 13 Jbeta reverse. Using immunoSEQ multiplex PCR, the repertoire was profiled, and TCRdb retains in-frame clones only, with some absent. The sample consists of approximately 120,000 clones, about 74% of them appearing once. The sample consisted of PBMCs. Receptors originate from a woman aged 45-65 years in good health and CMV-seropositive.

J is TRBJ2-2 and V is TRBV10-3; 7 nucleotides match TRBD1. J was trimmed by 2 bases and V by 9 bases; bases with no gene match: 6. In germline, CDR1 is ENHRY, CDR2 SYGVKD. CDR3 size: 14 residues. The DNA of the CDR3 is TGTGCCATAACCGGGACAGCAAACACCGGGGAGCTGTTTTTT. Residues: CAITGTANTGELFF.

This clone was found a few times. V and J are TRBV6-5 and TRBJ2-1; 7 nucleotides align to TRBD2. Germline lookup yields CDR1 MNHEY and CDR2 SVGAGI. Trimming removed 3 bases from V and 2 bases from J; junction bases left unmatched: 4. This CDR3 is 15 amino acids long. This chain's CDR3 is CASSYTAGAYNEQFF. The CDR3 coding sequence is TGTGCCAGCAGTTATACGGCGGGGGCCTACAATGAGCAGTTCTTC.

The chain carries TRBV4-3 and TRBJ1-2; D might be TRBD1 (5 bases). Per the germline V gene, CDR1 is LGHNA and CDR2 is YSLEER. There are 15 residues in the CDR3. Trimming shortened V by 0 bases and J by 4 bases, and 12 bases separated the two germline ends. The CDR3 DNA is TGCGCCAGCAGCCAAGATGGCAGGGTAGGCTATGGCTACACCTTC. Protein: CASSQDGRVGYGYTF.

For the CDR3, the DNA is TGTGCCAGTAGTATACGGGGAAACACTGAAGCTTTCTTT. The encoded protein is CASSIRGNTEAFF. The chain uses TRBV19 and TRBJ1-1; D is undetermined. The CDR3 runs to 13 residues. CDR1 LNHDA and CDR2 SQIVND come from the germline V gene (reference sequence). V was trimmed by 2 bases and J by 2 bases, leaving 6 bases between them. The full variable domain, in which reference TRBV19 and TRBJ1-1 provide the parts outside the CDR3, is DGGITQSPKYLFRKEGQNVTLSCEQNLNHDAMYWYRQDPGQGLRLIYYSQIVNDFQKGDIAEGYSVSREKKESFPLTVTSAQKNPTAFYLCASSIRGNTEAFFGQGTRLTVV.

The chain combines TRBV11-2 with TRBJ2-5, with D perhaps TRBD2 (5 bases). Per germline, CDR1 SGHAT and CDR2 FQNNGV. V lost 1 base and J 5 bases, leaving 14 bases between the germline ends. This CDR3 has 15 amino acids. The CDR3, as DNA: TGTGCCAGCAGCTTAGCCCGAGGGAGAGGGGAGACCCAGTACTTC. It translates to CASSLARGRGETQYF.

This chain joins TRBV5-1 and TRBJ2-5, with 7 bases that match TRBD1. The V segment lost 0 bases and the J segment 5 bases; nucleotides outside the gene matches: 4. CDR1 is SGHRS, CDR2 YFSETQ, per germline. The CDR3 is made up of 14 amino acids. The CDR3: CASSLVQGDETQYF. The CDR3 bases are TGCGCCAGCAGCTTGGTTCAGGGGGATGAGACCCAGTACTTC.

V usage is TRBV4-2 and J usage is TRBJ1-5; D might be TRBD1 (5 bases). Germline V gene data show CDR1 as LGHNA and CDR2 as YNFKEQ. V dropped 1 base and J dropped 4 bases, with 11 bases sitting between them. The CDR3 contains 15 residues. CDR3 sequence reads: CASSQVREPNQPQHF. In DNA, the CDR3 is TGTGCCAGCAGCCAAGTCAGGGAACCTAATCAGCCCCAGCATTTT.

V usage is TRBV28 and J usage is TRBJ1-5; possible D gene TRBD1, 6 bases. The CDR3 consists of 14 residues. V lost 3 bases, J lost 7 bases, and 13 bases lay in between. From germline, CDR1 is MDHEN and CDR2 SYDVKM. CDR3 in DNA: TGTGCCAGCAGTTTGGTCAGGGGCGGGCAGCCCCAGCATTTT. It specifies CASSLVRGGQPQHF.

The rearrangement uses TRBV5-4 and TRBJ2-3, with 12 bases fitting TRBD2. V was pared by 5 bases and J by 2 bases, with 3 bases of the junction left unmatched. CDR1 and CDR2 from the germline V gene are SGHNT and YYREEE (reference sequence). This CDR3 contains 15 residues. The CDR3 reads CASRLAGGITDTQYF. CDR3 nucleotide sequence: TGTGCCAGCAGACTAGCGGGGGGCATCACAGATACGCAGTATTTT.

The chain has TRBV29-1 and TRBJ2-7; D may be TRBD1 (5 bases). CDR3 length: 12 amino acids. The V gene's germline CDR1 is SQVTM and CDR2 ANQGSEA. The V gene lost 6 bases and the J gene lost 2 bases, with 11 bases spanning the gap. The CDR3 DNA is TGCAGCGTACTGGCCAGGGCCTACGAGCAGTACTTC. Its protein is CSVLARAYEQYF.

This sequence joins TRBV4-2 and TRBJ1-6, with TRBD1 matching over 8 bases. The CDR3 has 14 residues. In germline, CDR1 is LGHNA, CDR2 YNFKEQ. V lost 5 bases, J lost 5 bases, and 2 bases stayed unmatched. The CDR3 DNA sequence: TGTGCCAGCAGCGGGGGACAGGATAATTCACCCCTCCACTTT. Its protein is CASSGGQDNSPLHF.

As regards this clone: Other DNA sequences within the sample encode an identical CDR3. V gene TRBV28 combines with J gene TRBJ1-2; 9 nucleotides line up with TRBD1. The germline CDR1 and CDR2 sequences are MDHEN and SYDVKM. CDR3 length equals 14 residues. Germline trimming cut 5 bases from V and 6 bases from J; bases unmatched to any gene: 7. In nucleotides, the CDR3 is TGTGCCAGCAGTAGGGGACAGGGTAGGGATGGCTACACCTTC. Amino acid sequence: CASSRGQGRDGYTF.

This clone occurred once. The chain combines TRBV10-3 with TRBJ2-7, with 7 bases that match TRBD1. The CDR3 is 13 amino acids. CDR1 is ENHRY and CDR2 is SYGVKD in the germline V gene. J was trimmed by 4 bases and V by 6 bases; bases with no gene match: 6. The CDR3 spells CAIRGDSPYEQYF. In DNA, the CDR3 is TGTGCCATCAGGGGGGACAGCCCTTACGAGCAGTACTTC.

The gene calls are TRBV18 and TRBJ1-2; 7 bases are a match to TRBD1. Germline CDR1 reads KGHSH; CDR2 reads LQKENI. The V segment lost 3 bases and the J segment 6 bases; nucleotides outside the gene matches: 13. There are 16 residues in the CDR3. The CDR3 loop is CASSPSLPGDSNGYTF. As DNA, the CDR3 is TGTGCCAGCTCACCCTCTCTACCGGGGGACAGCAATGGCTACACCTTC.

The V call is TRBV4-1, the J call TRBJ1-2; D remains unclear. CDR1 is MGHRA and CDR2 is YSYEKL in the germline V gene. This CDR3 has 12 residues. Trimming removed 3 bases at V and 8 bases at J, with 10 bases between. DNA of the CDR3: TGCGCCAGCAGCCAGACCATGCGGGGCTACACCTTC. Protein: CASSQTMRGYTF.

The rearrangement joins TRBV6-1 to TRBJ2-7; the match to TRBD1 covers 7 bases. There are 15 residues in the CDR3. Germline V lookup: CDR1 MNHNS, CDR2 SASEGT. Trimming at V came to 8 bases and at J to 3 bases, leaving 13 bases not matched to a gene. This chain's CDR3 is CASGQGGAGNYEQYF. CDR3 bases: TGTGCCAGCGGACAAGGGGGCGCAGGTAACTACGAGCAGTACTTC.

The rearrangement uses TRBV29-1 and TRBJ2-7, with 9 bases lining up with TRBD1. Germline-derived CDR1 and CDR2 are SQVTM and ANQGSEA. The CDR3 is 14 amino acids. V was pared by 3 bases and J by 1 base, with 4 bases of the junction left unmatched. The chain's CDR3 is CSVDRGQGSYEQYF. CDR3 bases: TGCAGCGTTGATAGGGGACAGGGTTCCTACGAGCAGTACTTC.